This note documents a single T cell receptor (beta chain) sequence. These data are taken from a study of blood T cell repertoires in COVID-19. Study summary: The United States, Italy and Spain supplied acute and convalescent COVID-19 samples. The cDNA or gDNA used as material had been derived from T cells, B-cell-depleted T cells, or PBMCs.

Authors' data handling: Cell counts per sample came from amplifying reference gene primers. Profiling relied on immunoSEQ multiplex PCR, and the TCRdb table lists in-frame clones only, not all of them. V, J and clone size are taken as reported in that table, and D and trimming were inferred from the DNA itself. The sample carries about 150,000 clones, just under 85% recorded once. Trimming removed 4 bases from V and 10 bases from J, with 18 bases in between. The CDR3 consists of 14 residues. Germline CDR1 and CDR2: KGHDR and SFDVKD. This receptor was taken from an older woman with acute or convalescent COVID-19. The sequencing input was peripheral blood. The rearrangement links TRBV24-1 to TRBJ1-2; tentatively, D is TRBD1 (6 bases). The chain's CDR3 is CATSDLKDRFNYTF. The CDR3 DNA sequence: TGTGCCACCAGTGACCTCAAAGACAGGTTCAACTACACCTTC.